The 28 T cell receptor beta chains below all came from one sample that was sequenced in a study of blood T cell repertoires in COVID-19. TCRdb's table, derived via immunoSEQ multiplex PCR, lists solely in-frame clones and lacks some. The sample holds 200,000 to 250,000 clones; 88% are singletons and the top ten take 1.5%. Sequencing was performed on peripheral blood. These receptors all stem from a man in his late teens or twenties with active or convalescent COVID-19.

V gene TRBV30 combines with J gene TRBJ2-1, with D possibly being TRBD2 (5 bases). Germline V gene sequence: CDR1 GTSNPN, CDR2 SVGIG (reference sequence). CDR3 size: 14 residues. The V gene lost 0 bases and the J gene lost 2 bases, with 8 bases spanning the gap. CDR3 in DNA: TGTGCCTGGAGTGTCGTGGGAGCCTACAATGAGCAGTTCTTC. It specifies CAWSVVGAYNEQFF.

This clone has a single count. The genes are TRBV14 and TRBJ2-1; the D gene is possibly TRBD2 (6 bases). From germline, CDR1 is SGHDN and CDR2 FVKESK. The ends were cut back, 0 bases at V and 2 bases at J, with 11 bases in the middle. The CDR3 spans 16 residues. This chain's CDR3 is CASSQERGIPYNEQFF. The CDR3 nucleotides read TGTGCCAGCAGCCAAGAACGGGGGATTCCCTACAATGAGCAGTTCTTC.

V is TRBV6-1 and J is TRBJ1-5; D uncertain. The CDR3 is 15 residues long. Germline CDR1 and CDR2: MNHNS and SASEGT. V lost 0 bases and J lost 1, with 7 bases in between. The CDR3 protein is CASSEAVRSNQPQHF. In DNA, the CDR3 is TGTGCCAGCAGTGAAGCGGTGCGGAGCAATCAGCCCCAGCATTTT.

This chain joins TRBV11-2 and TRBJ1-2, with TRBD1 matching over 7 bases. V lost 5 bases, J lost 4 bases, and 10 bases stayed unmatched. CDR3 size: 15 residues. Germline V CDR1 and CDR2: SGHAT, FQNNGV. The CDR3 sequence is CASSTRQGVSYGYTF. The CDR3 DNA sequence: TGTGCCAGCAGCACCAGACAGGGCGTCAGCTATGGCTACACCTTC.

This clone was recorded once. The chain has TRBV11-2 and TRBJ2-1; 7 positions agree with TRBD2. Losses at the gene ends were 1 base for V and 0 bases for J; bases not matched to a gene: 6. Germline loops: CDR1 SGHAT, CDR2 FQNNGV. The CDR3 contains 17 residues. The CDR3 is CASSLGGGPSSYNEQFF. The CDR3 region has the DNA TGTGCCAGCAGCTTAGGGGGGGGTCCCAGCTCCTACAATGAGCAGTTCTTC.

The chain recombines TRBV28 with TRBJ1-6, with D perhaps TRBD1 (5 bases). The V end lost 6 bases, the J end lost 9 bases, and 15 bases lay between the germline ends. Germline CDR1 reads MDHEN; CDR2 reads SYDVKM. The CDR3 totals 14 residues. The CDR3 here is CASSPPGRSSPLHF. The CDR3 nucleotides are TGTGCCAGCAGCCCCCCAGGGAGGAGTTCACCCCTCCACTTT. Full variable domain (remainder filled in from reference TRBV28 and TRBJ1-6): DVKVTQSSRYLVKRTGEKVFLECVQDMDHENMFWYRQDPGLGLRLIYFSYDVKMKEKGDIPEGYSVSREKKERFSLILESASTNQTSMYLCASSPPGRSSPLHFGNGTRLTVT.

The J gene is TRBJ2-1, the V gene TRBV7-6; maybe TRBD1 (5 bases). The germline CDR1 and CDR2 sequences are SGHVS and FNYEAQ. This CDR3 region has 14 residues. V lost 3 bases and J lost 8, with 14 bases in between. The CDR3 nucleotides read TGTGCCAGCAGCTTGTTCCCAGGGTCTGATGAGCAGTTCTTC. Protein: CASSLFPGSDEQFF.

The chain uses TRBV3-1 (or the pseudogene TRBV3-2) and TRBJ2-7, with TRBD1 matching 8 bases. V trimming: 5 bases; J trimming: 3 bases; junction bases outside the gene matches: 3. The CDR3 extends over 13 amino acids. Germline loops: CDR1 LGHDT, CDR2 YNNKEL (reference sequence). The CDR3 region has the DNA TGTGCCAGCAGCGTCGGACAGGGCTACGAGCAGTACTTC. Its protein is CASSVGQGYEQYF.

This clone was recorded once. The gene calls are TRBV14 and TRBJ2-1; D is possibly TRBD1 (5 bases). There are 16 residues in the CDR3. The germline V and J ends were trimmed by 4 bases and 6 bases, with 19 bases remaining between them. Germline assignment: CDR1 SGHDN and CDR2 FVKESK. The CDR3 DNA reads TGTGCCAGCAGCCTCTCTCTAGGAAGGGGCCTCAATGAGCAGTTCTTC. Its translation is CASSLSLGRGLNEQFF. Supplemented by reference TRBV14 and TRBJ2-1, the full variable domain reads EAGVTQFPSHSVIEKGQTVTLRCDPISGHDNLYWYRRVMGKEIKFLLHFVKESKQDESGMPNNRFLAERTGGTYSTLKVQPAELEDSGVYFCASSLSLGRGLNEQFFGPGTRLTVL.

This clone has just one count. The chain couples TRBV7-9 to TRBJ2-3; a weak D match, TRBD2 (5 bases). V was pared by 1 base and J by 6 bases, with 23 bases between. Germline V CDR1 and CDR2: SEHNR, FQNEAQ (reference sequence). The CDR3 has 18 amino acids. For the CDR3, the DNA is TGTGCCAGCAGCTTAGTAACGGGAACTAGTCTCAATCTGGATACGCAGTATTTT. This encodes CASSLVTGTSLNLDTQYF.

This sequence joins TRBV5-1 and TRBJ1-5, with D uncertain. The CDR3 runs 15 residues. The germline V and J ends were trimmed by 0 bases and 1 base, with 8 bases remaining between them. The germline CDR1 and CDR2 sequences are SGHRS and YFSETQ. The CDR3 loop reads CASSLDRGSNQPQHF. CDR3 sequence (DNA): TGCGCCAGCAGCTTGGACCGCGGCAGCAATCAGCCCCAGCATTTT. Full variable domain (missing parts from reference TRBV5-1 and TRBJ1-5): KAGVTQTPRYLIKTRGQQVTLSCSPISGHRSVSWYQQTPGQGLQFLFEYFSETQRNKGNFPGRFSGRQFSNSRSEMNVSTLELGDSALYLCASSLDRGSNQPQHFGDGTRLSIL.

The chain is built from TRBV28 and TRBJ2-7, with 7 nucleotides matching TRBD1. Per the germline V gene, CDR1 is MDHEN and CDR2 is SYDVKM. The CDR3 loop spans 13 amino acids. The junction had 7 bases not matched to a gene; V was cut back by 6 bases and J by 5 bases. The CDR3 DNA reads TGTGCCAGCAGGCAGACAGGGTCCAACGAGCAGTACTTC. The encoded protein is CASRQTGSNEQYF.

The chain joins TRBV2 to TRBJ1-4; 12 bases fit TRBD1. With 6 bases clipped from V and 8 bases from J, the junction kept 7 bases outside the gene matches. There are 15 residues in the CDR3. From germline, CDR1 is SNHLY and CDR2 FYNNEI. The CDR3 bases are TGTGCCAGCAGGGAAACCGGGACAGGGGGCGAAAAACTGTTTTTT. Protein sequence: CASRETGTGGEKLFF.

The chain carries TRBV3-1 (or the pseudogene TRBV3-2) and TRBJ2-1; 15 nucleotides align to TRBD2. Unmatched junction bases numbered 9, after V lost 5 bases and J lost 7 bases. The CDR3 consists of 17 residues. Germline values: CDR1 LGHDT, CDR2 YNNKEL (reference sequence). The CDR3 loop is CASSDRTSGRAWNEQFF. CDR3 nucleotide sequence: TGTGCCAGCAGCGACAGGACTAGCGGGAGGGCGTGGAATGAGCAGTTCTTC.

The rearrangement uses TRBV3-1 (or the pseudogene TRBV3-2) and TRBJ2-3, with TRBD2 matching over 8 bases. This CDR3 is 16 amino acids long. Germline V gene lookup returns CDR1 LGHDT and CDR2 YNNKEL (reference sequence). V lost 1 base and J lost 2; bases outside the gene matches: 5. Here the CDR3 reads CASSQVAGGYTDTQYF. CDR3 DNA: TGTGCCAGCAGCCAAGTGGCGGGAGGCTACACAGATACGCAGTATTTT.

This clone showed up just a few times. V gene TRBV5-4 combines with J gene TRBJ2-3; TRBD2 matches 12 bases. Trimming at V came to 0 bases and at J to 6 bases, leaving 5 bases not matched to a gene. CDR1 SGHNT and CDR2 YYREEE come from the germline V gene (reference sequence). The CDR3 loop spans 16 amino acids. The CDR3 region is CASSLAGLAGRDTQYF. CDR3 DNA: TGTGCCAGCAGCTTGGCAGGACTAGCGGGACGGGATACGCAGTATTTT.

This chain connects TRBV30 to TRBJ1-5; D is undetermined. The CDR3 totals 13 residues. The V end was cut by 3 bases, the J end by 9 bases, with 15 bases between. The germline V gene has CDR1 GTSNPN and CDR2 SVGIG (reference sequence). The CDR3 bases are TGTGCCTGGAGCATCGGCGTACGGGGGCCCCAGCATTTT. Residues: CAWSIGVRGPQHF.

V and J are TRBV11-1 and TRBJ2-2; tentative D call: TRBD2 (5 bases). Looked up from germline, CDR1 is SGHAT and CDR2 is FQDESV (reference sequence). CDR3 length: 15 residues. Trimming cost V 3 bases and J 3 bases, with 11 bases left between them. For the CDR3, the DNA is TGTGCCAGCAGCTTGGTACGGGATCACACCGGGGAGCTGTTTTTT. It is translated as CASSLVRDHTGELFF. The entire variable domain, with the rest obtained from reference TRBV11-1 and TRBJ2-2, is as follows: EAEVAQSPRYKITEKSQAVAFWCDPISGHATLYWYRQILGQGPELLVQFQDESVVDDSQLPKDRFSAERLKGVDSTLKIQPAELGDSAMYLCASSLVRDHTGELFFGEGSRLTVL.

This chain joins TRBV4-2 and TRBJ2-1; 11 bases fit TRBD2. Germline lookup yields CDR1 LGHNA and CDR2 YNFKEQ. With V trimmed by 3 bases and J by 12 bases, 4 bases remained unmatched. This CDR3 has 13 residues. CDR3 bases: TGTGCCAGCAGCCACGGGACTAGCGGTTGGCAGTTCTTC. Translated, it gives CASSHGTSGWQFF.

CDR3 sequence (DNA): TGTGCCAGCAGTCAGGGACTAGCGGAGCTCTACGAGCAGTACTTC. This translates into CASSQGLAELYEQYF. The genes are TRBV6-5 and TRBJ2-7; the match to TRBD2 covers 11 bases. The CDR3 length is 15 residues. V shed 5 bases and J 3 bases; nucleotides not matched to a gene: 6. CDR1 and CDR2 from the germline V gene are MNHEY and SVGAGI.

The rearrangement uses TRBV4-1 and TRBJ1-1; 7 nucleotides line up with TRBD1. The J segment lost 8 bases and the V segment lost 0 bases, leaving 9 bases of the junction unmatched. Germline CDR1 and CDR2: MGHRA and YSYEKL. The CDR3 consists of 15 residues. The CDR3 here is CASSQEGGLYMEAFF. Written as DNA, the CDR3 is TGCGCCAGCAGCCAAGAAGGGGGCCTTTATATGGAAGCTTTCTTT.

The rearrangement joins TRBV3-1 (or the pseudogene TRBV3-2) to TRBJ1-5, with D possibly matching TRBD1 (6 bases). CDR1 is LGHDT, CDR2 YNNKEL, per germline (reference sequence). The CDR3 totals 13 residues. Trimming shortened V by 2 bases and J by 4 bases, and 6 bases separated the two germline ends. The CDR3 DNA follows: TGTGCCAGCAGCCAACAGGGGAATCAGCCCCAGCATTTT. Protein sequence: CASSQQGNQPQHF.

The chain combines TRBV27 with TRBJ2-7, with D uncertain. CDR3 length: 13 residues. CDR1 and CDR2 from the germline V gene are MNHEY and SMNVEV (reference sequence). V lost 2 bases and J 5 bases, leaving 10 bases between the germline ends. The CDR3 spells CASSLNPVHEQYF. The CDR3 DNA reads as TGTGCCAGCAGTTTAAATCCAGTCCACGAGCAGTACTTC.

The chain uses TRBV30 and TRBJ2-1, with a tentative D call TRBD2 (6 bases). Germline CDR1 is GTSNPN and CDR2 is SVGIG (reference sequence). The V gene lost 3 bases and the J gene lost 9 bases, with 9 bases spanning the gap. CDR3 length: 11 residues. Here the CDR3 DNA reads TGTGCCTGGAGCGGACTATCTGAGCAGTTCTTC. Protein product: CAWSGLSEQFF.

J is TRBJ2-7 and V is TRBV5-1, with 9 bases lining up with TRBD1. Germline CDR1 SGHRS, CDR2 YFSETQ. This CDR3 is built from 15 residues. The V gene end was trimmed by 4 bases and the J gene end by 2 bases; junction bases not matched to a gene: 7. CDR3 in amino acids: CASSGGTGPPYEQYF. The DNA for the CDR3 is TGCGCCAGCAGCGGAGGGACAGGGCCGCCCTACGAGCAGTACTTC.

The chain links TRBV7-9 to TRBJ2-7, with 8 bases lining up with TRBD1. The CDR3 is made up of 14 amino acids. Trimming removed 5 bases from V and 3 bases from J; junction bases left unmatched: 6. Germline CDR1 and CDR2: SEHNR and FQNEAQ (reference sequence). For the CDR3, the DNA is TGTGCCAGCAGCCCCGGGGACAGGAGCTACGAGCAGTACTTC. It codes for CASSPGDRSYEQYF. The full variable domain, rest sourced from reference TRBV7-9 and TRBJ2-7, is DTGVSQNPRHKITKRGQNVTFRCDPISEHNRLYWYRQTLGQGPEFLTYFQNEAQLEKSRLLSDRFSAERPKGSFSTLEIQRTEQGDSAMYLCASSPGDRSYEQYFGPGTRLTVT.

This chain joins TRBV4-2 and TRBJ2-7; TRBD1 matches 8 bases. The CDR3 contains 15 residues. With V trimmed by 5 bases and J by 6 bases, 12 bases remained unmatched. The germline gives CDR1 LGHNA, CDR2 YNFKEQ. The CDR3 spells CASSEFGQGSAEQYF. DNA of the CDR3: TGTGCCAGCAGCGAGTTTGGACAGGGTTCGGCCGAGCAGTACTTC.

CDR3 loop: CASSLVGGGSEAFF. The CDR3 bases are TGTGCCAGCAGCTTAGTTGGGGGCGGCTCTGAAGCTTTCTTT. V and J are TRBV7-8 and TRBJ1-1; maybe TRBD1 (6 bases). Between the trimmed V and J ends, which lost 1 base and 6 bases, there was a span of 12 bases. The CDR3 covers 14 residues. CDR1 and CDR2 from the germline V gene are SGHVS and FQNEAQ.